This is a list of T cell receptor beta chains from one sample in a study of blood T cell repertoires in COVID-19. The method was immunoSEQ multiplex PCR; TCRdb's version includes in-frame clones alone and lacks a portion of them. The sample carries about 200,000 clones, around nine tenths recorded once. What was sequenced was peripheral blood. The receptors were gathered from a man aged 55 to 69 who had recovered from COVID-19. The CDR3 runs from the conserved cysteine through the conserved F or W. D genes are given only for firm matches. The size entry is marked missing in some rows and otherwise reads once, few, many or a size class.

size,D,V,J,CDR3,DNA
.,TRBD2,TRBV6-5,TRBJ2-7,CASSYSGGPGNEQYF,TGTGCCAGCAGTTACTCGGGAGGGCCTGGTAACGAGCAGTACTTC
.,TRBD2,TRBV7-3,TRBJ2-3,CASSLLAGGSTDTQYF,TGTGCCAGCAGCTTACTAGCGGGGGGGAGCACAGATACGCAGTATTTT
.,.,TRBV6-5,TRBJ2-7,CASASRDIRSDEQYF,TGTGCCAGTGCTAGCCGGGACATCAGATCGGACGAGCAGTACTTC
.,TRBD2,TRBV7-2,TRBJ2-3,CASSPVTSGASHF,TGTGCCAGCAGCCCTGTTACTAGCGGGGCCTCCCATTTT
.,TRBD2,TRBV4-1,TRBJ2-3,CASSQDPTAGGIYTQYF,TGCGCCAGCAGCCAAGACCCCACAGCGGGAGGGATTTATACGCAGTATTTT
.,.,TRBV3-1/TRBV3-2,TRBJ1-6,CASSQGSGNHSPLHF,TGTGCCAGCAGCCAAGGTTCAGGGAATCATTCACCCCTCCACTTT
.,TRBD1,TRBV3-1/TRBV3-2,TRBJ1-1,CASSPSGTGLNTEAFF,TGTGCCAGCAGCCCCTCCGGGACAGGTTTGAACACTGAAGCTTTCTTT
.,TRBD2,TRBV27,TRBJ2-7,CASSSPGTSLYF,TGTGCCAGCAGTTCCCCCGGGACTAGCTTATACTTC
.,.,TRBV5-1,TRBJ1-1,CASSLAGGTNTEAFF,TGCGCCAGCAGCTTGGCGGGGGGAACGAACACTGAAGCTTTCTTT
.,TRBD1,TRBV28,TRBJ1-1,CASALLGTGAPEAFF,TGTGCCAGCGCTCTGCTCGGGACAGGGGCTCCTGAAGCTTTCTTT
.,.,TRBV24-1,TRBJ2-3,CATSDWAGKTDTQYF,TGTGCCACCAGTGATTGGGCAGGGAAGACAGATACGCAGTATTTT
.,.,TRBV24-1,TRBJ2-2,CATSDPLTGELFF,TGTGCCACCAGTGATCCTCTGACCGGGGAGCTGTTTTTT
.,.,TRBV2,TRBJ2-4,CASSVSGGLAKNIQYF,TGTGCCAGCAGTGTTAGTGGCGGACTAGCCAAAAACATTCAGTACTTC
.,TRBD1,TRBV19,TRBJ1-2,CASKSTSGTGGYGYTF,TGTGCCAGTAAGTCCACCTCCGGGACAGGGGGCTATGGCTACACCTTC
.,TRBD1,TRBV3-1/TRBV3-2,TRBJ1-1,CASSDRGTEAFF,TGTGCCAGCAGTGACAGGGGGACTGAAGCTTTCTTT
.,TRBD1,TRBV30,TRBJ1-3,CAWKTGLVGSGNTIYF,TGTGCCTGGAAGACAGGGCTCGTCGGCTCTGGAAACACCATATATTTT
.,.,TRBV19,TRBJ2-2,CASNPVGAGDRELFF,TGTGCCAGTAACCCCGTGGGGGCGGGGGACCGGGAGCTGTTTTTT
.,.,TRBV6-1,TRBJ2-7,CASSERGGFGSYEQYF,TGTGCCAGCAGTGAACGAGGAGGTTTCGGGAGCTACGAGCAGTACTTC
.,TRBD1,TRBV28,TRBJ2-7,CASSLAGQAYEQYF,TGTGCCAGCAGTTTAGCGGGACAGGCGTACGAGCAGTACTTC
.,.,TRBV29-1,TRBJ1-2,CSVVRSDSNYGYTF,TGCAGCGTTGTTAGGTCCGACAGTAACTATGGCTACACCTTC
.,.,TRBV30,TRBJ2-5,CAWSSDTRETQYF,TGTGCCTGGAGTTCGGACACCCGAGAGACCCAGTACTTC
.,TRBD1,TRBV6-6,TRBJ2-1,CASNSHSGQGYNEQFF,TGTGCCAGCAATTCCCACTCGGGACAGGGTTACAATGAGCAGTTCTTC
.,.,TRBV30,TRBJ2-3,CAWGAYTDTQYF,TGTGCCTGGGGCGCGTACACAGATACGCAGTATTTT
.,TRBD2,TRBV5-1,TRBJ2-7,CASSAGGLKYEQYF,TGCGCCAGCAGTGCGGGGGGGCTTAAGTACGAGCAGTACTTC
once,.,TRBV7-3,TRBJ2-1,CASSRGGGFEQFF,TGTGCCAGCAGCCGCGGTGGAGGATTTGAGCAGTTCTTC
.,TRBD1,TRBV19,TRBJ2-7,CASSINSGTATPYEQYF,TGTGCCAGTAGTATAAACTCAGGGACAGCTACCCCCTACGAGCAGTACTTC
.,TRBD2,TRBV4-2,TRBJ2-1,CASSQAGTSGEQFF,TGTGCCAGCAGCCAAGCCGGGACTAGCGGTGAGCAGTTCTTC
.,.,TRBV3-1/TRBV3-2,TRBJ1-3,CASSLTRTPRGYSGNTIYF,TGTGCCAGCAGCCTAACTCGGACGCCAAGGGGATACTCTGGAAACACCATATATTTT
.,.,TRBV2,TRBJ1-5,CASKPQGNQPQHF,TGTGCCAGCAAACCACAGGGTAATCAGCCCCAGCATTTT
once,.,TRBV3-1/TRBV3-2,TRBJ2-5,CASSRKDIRKETQYF,TGTGCCAGCAGCCGGAAGGACATCAGGAAAGAGACCCAGTACTTC
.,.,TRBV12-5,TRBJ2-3,CASGLAGGDTQYF,TGTGCTAGTGGTTTGGCTGGGGGCGATACGCAGTATTTT
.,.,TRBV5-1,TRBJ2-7,CASKVALVDEQYF,TGCGCCAGCAAGGTTGCGCTAGTAGACGAGCAGTACTTC
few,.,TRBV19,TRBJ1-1,CASSIRRGMNTEAFF,TGTGCCAGTAGTATTCGAAGGGGGATGAACACTGAAGCTTTCTTT
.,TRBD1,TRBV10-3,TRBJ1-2,CAIRSGQGIYGYTF,TGTGCCATCAGGTCGGGACAGGGAATCTATGGCTACACCTTC
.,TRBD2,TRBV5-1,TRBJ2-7,CASSLGVAGVKEQYF,TGCGCCAGCAGCTTGGGAGTAGCGGGAGTGAAAGAGCAGTACTTC
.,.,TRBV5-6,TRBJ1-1,CASSFRDGGEAFF,TGTGCCAGCAGTTTCCGGGACGGGGGAGAAGCTTTCTTT
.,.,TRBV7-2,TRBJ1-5,CASRVGGQPQHF,TGTGCCAGCAGGGTGGGGGGGCAGCCCCAGCATTTT
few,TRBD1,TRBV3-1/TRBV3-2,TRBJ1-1,CASSQVPEQGARAEAFF,TGTGCCAGCAGCCAAGTTCCCGAACAGGGGGCTCGGGCTGAAGCTTTCTTT
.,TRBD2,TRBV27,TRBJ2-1,CASSSSGRGNEQFF,TGTGCCAGCAGTTCTAGCGGGAGAGGGAATGAGCAGTTCTTC
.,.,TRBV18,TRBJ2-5,CASSPPVGAKTQYF,TGTGCCAGCTCACCACCGGTGGGAGCCAAGACCCAGTACTTC
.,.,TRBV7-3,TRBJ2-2,CASSRTATGELFF,TGTGCCAGCTCCCGGACAGCCACCGGGGAGCTGTTTTTT